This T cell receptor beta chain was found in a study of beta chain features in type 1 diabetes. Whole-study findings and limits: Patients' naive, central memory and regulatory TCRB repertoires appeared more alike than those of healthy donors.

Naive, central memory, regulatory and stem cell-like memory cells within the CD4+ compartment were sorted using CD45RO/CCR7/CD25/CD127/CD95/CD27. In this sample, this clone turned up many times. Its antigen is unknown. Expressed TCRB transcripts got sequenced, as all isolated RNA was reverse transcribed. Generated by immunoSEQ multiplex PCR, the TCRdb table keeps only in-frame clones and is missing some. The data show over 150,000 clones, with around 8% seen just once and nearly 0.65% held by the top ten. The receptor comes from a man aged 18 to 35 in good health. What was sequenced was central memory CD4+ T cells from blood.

CDR3 residues: CASSPMGPYEQYF. In DNA form, the CDR3 reads TGTGCCAGCTCCCCGATGGGCCCCTACGAGCAGTACTTC. V is TRBV18 and J is TRBJ2-7, with D uncertain. Trimming pared 6 bases from V and 2 bases from J, leaving 11 bases between. The germline V gene has CDR1 KGHSH and CDR2 LQKENI. This CDR3 has 13 residues.